A single sample is the source of the 27 T cell receptor beta chains below, sequenced in a study of CD8 T cells in Susac syndrome. Reverse transcription of about 0.45 to 1 ug RNA was carried out with random hexamers. TCRdb reprocessed the immunoSEQ multiplex PCR reads with MiXCR, giving one entry per CDR3 protein. The sample lists just under 150,000 distinct CDR3 sequences; approximately 93% were seen once. The sample comprised CD4+ T cells from PBMCs. The receptor set was obtained from a human donor in good health.

The CDR3 nucleotides are TGTGCCTGCCGGTCCTCACCGGGCGCTGTGACCCAGTACTTC. It codes for CACRSSPGAVTQYF. The gene calls are TRBV30 and TRBJ2-5; no definite D call. The CDR3 is 14 residues long. The germline V gene encodes CDR1 GTSNPN and CDR2 SVGIG (reference sequence). V was shortened by 6 bases and J by 7 bases, with 21 bases between the two germline ends. The complete variable domain, with remaining parts taken from reference TRBV30 and TRBJ2-5, reads SQTIHQWPATLVQPVGSPLSLECTVEGTSNPNLYWYRQAAGRGLQLLFYSVGIGQISSEVPQNLSASRPQDRQFILSSKKLLLSDSGFYLCACRSSPGAVTQYFGPGTRLLVL.

This chain uses TRBV5-1 with TRBJ2-6; D is unclear. Germline V gene data show CDR1 as SGHRS and CDR2 as YFSETQ. V lost 0 bases and J lost 3, with 7 bases in between. There are 15 residues in the CDR3. The CDR3 nucleotides read TGCGCCAGCAGCTTGGCCCGTATTGGGGCCAACGTCCTGACTTTC. It specifies CASSLARIGANVLTF.

This clonotype was picked up one time. The chain joins TRBV23-1 to TRBJ1-1; perhaps TRBD1 as D (5 bases). TRBV23-1 is annotated as an ORF whose role is uncertain. This CDR3 region has 20 residues. The CDR3 protein is CWDSRLRRQRGIPPNTEAFF. For the CDR3, the DNA is TGCTGGGATAGTCGCCTCCGGCGACAGCGCGGGATCCCTCCCAACACTGAAGCTTTCTTT.

In its sample, this clonotype was seen once. The rearrangement joins TRBV29-1 to TRBJ2-7, with 7 nucleotides matching TRBD1. V was pared by 4 bases and J by 5 bases, with 17 bases of the junction left unmatched. Germline lookup yields CDR1 SQVTM and CDR2 ANQGSEA. The CDR3 sequence is 16 residues long. The CDR3 sequence is CSVVILRGGQGNEQYF. The CDR3 DNA follows: TGCAGCGTTGTTATCCTACGAGGGGGCCAGGGGAACGAGCAGTACTTC.

The chain employs TRBV2 and TRBJ1-1; D remains unclear. V was pared by 5 bases and J by 10 bases, with 11 bases between. From germline, CDR1 is SNHLY and CDR2 FYNNEI. This CDR3 contains 11 residues. The CDR3: CASSSDWRAFF. CDR3 coding DNA: TGTGCCAGCAGTTCGGACTGGAGAGCTTTCTTT.

The chain couples TRBV20-1 to TRBJ1-2, with 9 nucleotides matching TRBD1. The CDR3 consists of 14 residues. CDR1 is DFQATT and CDR2 is SNEGSKA in the germline V gene (reference sequence). V was clipped by 0 bases and J by 5 bases; unmatched bases: 4. The CDR3 sequence: CSARDPGQGYGYTF. The CDR3 region has the DNA TGCAGTGCTAGAGACCCGGGACAGGGTTATGGCTACACCTTC.

This clonotype was recorded a few times. The chain links TRBV6-1 to TRBJ2-1; 7 nucleotides align to TRBD2. The V segment lost 5 bases and the J segment 6 bases; nucleotides outside the gene matches: 7. The CDR3 sequence is 14 residues long. Germline-derived CDR1 and CDR2 are MNHNS and SASEGT. The CDR3 loop reads CASSPSGIGNEQFF. The CDR3 coding sequence is TGTGCCAGCAGTCCGAGCGGGATTGGCAATGAGCAGTTCTTC.

Concerning this clonotype: Sequence at one end of the junction differs from germline and may be a read error. V usage is TRBV28 and J usage is TRBJ2-5, with D perhaps matching TRBD2 (6 bases). The CDR3 is 14 amino acids. Germline CDR1 reads MDHEN; CDR2 reads SYDVKM. This CDR3 is CGSSPGGARETQYF. The CDR3 DNA sequence: TGTGGCAGCAGTCCCGGGGGAGCTAGGGAGACCCAGTACTTC.

The chain joins TRBV28 to TRBJ1-1; 8 nucleotides match TRBD1. The CDR3 contains 15 residues. Trimming removed 11 bases from V and 0 bases from J; junction bases left unmatched: 11. Germline V lookup: CDR1 MDHEN, CDR2 SYDVKM. CDR3 nucleotide sequence: TGTGCCGCAGCCCCCCGGACAGGGTTGAACACTGAAGCTTTCTTT. Translating it yields CAAAPRTGLNTEAFF.

The rearrangement uses TRBV7-2 and TRBJ1-2, with D possibly matching TRBD1 (5 bases). V dropped 5 bases and J dropped 5 bases, with 9 bases sitting between them. CDR1 is SGHTA and CDR2 is FQGNSA in the germline V gene. The CDR3 covers 12 residues. CDR3 sequence reads: CASSEDTYGYTF. CDR3 DNA sequence: TGTGCCAGCAGCGAGGACACTTATGGCTACACCTTC.

V and J are TRBV12-3 or TRBV12-4 and TRBJ2-5; perhaps TRBD1 as D (6 bases). The CDR3 contains 13 residues. V lost 6 bases to trimming and J lost 4 bases, with 12 bases between them. CDR3 in DNA: TGTGCCAGCAGACAACAGGGTTTAGAGACCCAGTACTTC. Encoded protein: CASRQQGLETQYF.

The chain carries TRBV5-6 and TRBJ2-7, with 14 bases aligning to TRBD2. Germline CDR1 reads SGHDT; CDR2 reads YYEEEE. There are 16 residues in the CDR3. The trim removed 4 bases at V and 3 bases at J, leaving 6 bases unmatched. Here the CDR3 reads CASSRLGLAGDYEQYF. The CDR3 coding sequence is TGTGCCAGCAGCCGTCTGGGACTAGCGGGGGACTACGAGCAGTACTTC.

CDR3 in amino acids: CSVEGSAYEQYF. The DNA for the CDR3 is TGCAGCGTTGAAGGGTCTGCCTACGAGCAGTACTTC. The chain employs TRBV29-1 and TRBJ2-7; D is unresolved. Per germline, CDR1 SQVTM and CDR2 ANQGSEA. V lost 1 base and J lost 2, with 6 bases in between. This CDR3 is 12 amino acids long.

The chain links TRBV7-8 to TRBJ1-1, with TRBD1 as a possible D gene (6 bases). The V end was cut by 5 bases, the J end by 1 base, with 26 bases between. Germline V gives CDR1 SGHVS, CDR2 FQNEAQ. The CDR3 extends over 19 amino acids. Here the CDR3 reads CASSPYAWYRGRGNTEAFF. Here the CDR3 DNA reads TGTGCCAGCAGCCCCTACGCTTGGTATCGGGGGCGAGGGAACACTGAAGCTTTCTTT.

J is TRBJ2-7 and V is TRBV30, with TRBD2 matching over 9 bases. This CDR3 has 15 amino acids. The germline gives CDR1 GTSNPN, CDR2 SVGIG (reference sequence). V shed 0 bases and J 7 bases; nucleotides not matched to a gene: 10. The CDR3 nucleotides read TGTGCCTGGAGTGTGAAAGCGGGAGGCCCGAGAGAGCAGTACTTC. Translating it yields CAWSVKAGGPREQYF.

The chain is built from TRBV27 and TRBJ2-5; 9 bases agree with TRBD2. This CDR3 spans 16 amino acids. The ends lost 4 bases at V and 6 bases at J; junction bases unmatched: 12. The germline V gene has CDR1 MNHEY and CDR2 SMNVEV (reference sequence). CDR3 nucleotides: TGTGCCAGCAGTTCCCCGAGTAGCGGGAGCTTAAAGACCCAGTACTTC. The encoded protein is CASSSPSSGSLKTQYF.

The chain combines TRBV5-6 with TRBJ1-1; 8 positions match TRBD1. Germline assignment: CDR1 SGHDT and CDR2 YYEEEE. This CDR3 is built from 15 residues. V was clipped by 1 base and J by 4 bases; unmatched bases: 6. The CDR3 reads CASSLRTGSSTEAFF. The DNA of the CDR3 is TGTGCCAGCAGCTTGAGGACAGGGAGTAGCACTGAAGCTTTCTTT.

The J gene is TRBJ2-3, the V gene TRBV9, with D perhaps matching TRBD1 or TRBD2 (5 bases each). Germline V CDR1 and CDR2: SGDLS, YYNGEE. CDR3 length: 14 residues. Trimming took 0 bases from V and 6 from J, leaving 11 bases between them. The DNA for the CDR3 is TGTGCCAGCAGCGTAGCTAGGGACGCGGATACGCAGTATTTT. It yields the protein CASSVARDADTQYF.

The chain recombines TRBV7-2 with TRBJ1-1; TRBD1 is a possible D gene (6 bases). Germline V gene data show CDR1 as SGHTA and CDR2 as FQGNSA. This CDR3 comprises 15 residues. Deletions cut 4 bases from V and 4 bases from J, with 16 bases between. The CDR3 reads CASSSLGGGGTEAFF. CDR3 nucleotide sequence: TGTGCCAGCAGCTCCCTCGGAGGGGGGGGCACTGAAGCTTTCTTT.

The chain has TRBV20-1 and TRBJ2-7; 8 bases are a match to TRBD1. Germline lookup yields CDR1 DFQATT and CDR2 SNEGSKA (reference sequence). After removal of 8 bases from V and 6 bases from J, the junction contained 9 bases not matched to a gene. This CDR3 comprises 12 residues. The CDR3 DNA sequence: TGCAGTACGTATCGTACAGGGGGCGAGCAGTACTTC. This codes for CSTYRTGGEQYF.

The rearrangement links TRBV28 to TRBJ1-1; D gene ambiguous. The germline gives CDR1 MDHEN, CDR2 SYDVKM. Trimming pared 6 bases from V and 4 bases from J, leaving 15 bases between. This CDR3 is 14 amino acids long. The CDR3 nucleotides are TGTGCCAGCAGCGTCCCGAGTCTCATCACTGAAGCTTTCTTT. Its protein is CASSVPSLITEAFF.

The rearrangement uses TRBV6-6 and TRBJ1-2; 9 bases map to TRBD1. The CDR3 is 16 residues long. The ends lost 0 bases at V and 7 bases at J; junction bases unmatched: 9. Germline V lookup: CDR1 MNHNY, CDR2 SVGAGI (reference sequence). CDR3 in DNA: TGTGCCAGCAGTTACTCCCCGGGACAGGGCGTTGGTGGCTACACCTTC. This translates into CASSYSPGQGVGGYTF.

The J gene is TRBJ2-5, the V gene TRBV28; 8 positions match TRBD1. V lost 6 bases and J lost 4; bases outside the gene matches: 4. The CDR3 is 13 residues long. Germline assignment: CDR1 MDHEN and CDR2 SYDVKM. In DNA, the CDR3 is TGTGCCAGCAGCCAGACAGGGGTAGAGACCCAGTACTTC. Encoded protein: CASSQTGVETQYF.

The chain is built from TRBV7-2 and TRBJ2-5; 7 nucleotides agree with TRBD2. From germline, CDR1 is SGHTA and CDR2 FQGNSA. The V and J ends lost 7 bases and 3 bases, in that order; junction bases with no gene match: 11. The CDR3 has 15 residues. The CDR3 region has the DNA TGTGCCAGCATCCCGGGGGGTTTCTTTGAAGAGACCCAGTACTTC. This sequence encodes CASIPGGFFEETQYF. Complete variable domain (other parts from reference TRBV7-2 and TRBJ2-5): GAGVSQSPSNKVTEKGKDVELRCDPISGHTALYWYRQSLGQGLEFLIYFQGNSAPDKSGLPSDRFSAERTGGSVSTLTIQRTQQEDSAVYLCASIPGGFFEETQYFGPGTRLLVL.

The chain links TRBV15 to TRBJ2-3; perhaps D is TRBD1 or TRBD2 (5 bases each). The germline V and J ends were trimmed by 4 bases and 3 bases, with 11 bases remaining between them. CDR1 is LNHNV, CDR2 YYDKDF, per germline (reference sequence). The CDR3 sequence is 14 residues long. The CDR3 is CATSTPGATDTQYF. In DNA, the CDR3 is TGTGCCACCAGCACCCCCGGGGCAACAGATACGCAGTATTTT. Full variable domain (rest looked up from reference TRBV15 and TRBJ2-3): DAMVIQNPRYQVTQFGKPVTLSCSQTLNHNVMYWYQQKSSQAPKLLFHYYDKDFNNEADTPDNFQSRRPNTSFCFLDIRSPGLGDTAMYLCATSTPGATDTQYFGPGTRLTVL.

V gene TRBV30 combines with J gene TRBJ2-7; D call uncertain. The CDR3 totals 13 residues. CDR1 and CDR2 (germline): GTSNPN, SVGIG (reference sequence). The ends were cut back, 2 bases at V and 9 bases at J, with 17 bases in the middle. Here the CDR3 DNA reads TGTGCCTGGAGTCCGCTGGCCCCCTTGGGGCAGTACTTC. Encoded protein: CAWSPLAPLGQYF.

The rearrangement joins TRBV2 to TRBJ2-2; the D call may be TRBD1 or TRBD2 (5 bases each). Trimming removed 4 bases from V and 7 bases from J, with 22 bases in between. CDR3 length: 17 amino acids. Germline V lookup: CDR1 SNHLY, CDR2 FYNNEI. The CDR3 protein is CASSVQMMGTSGGELFF. The CDR3 coding sequence is TGTGCCAGCAGTGTTCAAATGATGGGGACGTCCGGCGGGGAGCTGTTTTTT.